This T cell receptor (beta chain) was captured by sequencing in a study of response to subunit inactivated influenza vaccine. Germline assignment: CDR1 SGHDT and CDR2 YYEEEE. The germline V and J ends were trimmed by 4 bases and 2 bases, with 14 bases remaining between them. This CDR3 region has 15 residues. This clonotype occurred a few times. Via MiXCR, TCRdb re-called the RT-PCR reads, giving one row per CDR3 protein. The sample has hundreds of thousands of distinct CDR3 sequences; more than 9% are singletons. The sequenced sample was non-naive T cells sorted from PBMCs, obtained 14 to 15 days before vaccination. This clonotype originated in a man aged 45-60 years who received an inactivated influenza vaccine. The chain uses TRBV5-6 and TRBJ2-3; weak D call: TRBD2 (6 bases). The CDR3 loop is CASSATIADTDTQYF. Here the CDR3 DNA reads TGTGCCAGCAGCGCGACCATAGCGGACACAGATACGCAGTATTTT.